These T cell receptor beta chains were read from a single sample in a study of PD-L1 blockade in urothelial cancer. Only in-frame clones appear in the TCRdb table, and some are missing; sequencing was by immunoSEQ multiplex PCR. This table has some 120,000 clones, about 82% appearing once. The sample in question was PBMCs, obtained around atezolizumab (anti-PD-L1) treatment. These receptors were obtained from a man between 50 and 59 years old with urothelial cancer. CDR3s include the opening cysteine and the closing phenylalanine or tryptophan. A D gene is named only where the DNA matches it firmly. Expanded clones are given a class, and other clones once, few, many or no size at all.

clone_size d_call j_call v_call cdr3_nt cdr3_aa
few NA TRBJ1-1 TRBV10-3 TGTGCCATCAGTGAGTCTTCCTGGGGAGCTGAAGCTTTCTTT CAISESSWGAEAFF
NA NA TRBJ2-5 TRBV30 TGTGCCTGGAAGACGGGTTGGGTCCAAGAGACCCAGTACTTC CAWKTGWVQETQYF
few TRBD1 TRBJ1-6 TRBV2 TGTGCCAGCAGTGAAGGACAGGGGTATAATTCACCCCTCCACTTT CASSEGQGYNSPLHF
few TRBD1 TRBJ1-1 TRBV7-9 TGTGCCAGCAGCATTACAGGGGTCGACACTGAAGCTTTCTTT CASSITGVDTEAFF
NA NA TRBJ1-4 TRBV9 TGTGCCAGCAGCACAACAGGGAGCCCCTACTATCTGGCGAGTCGTGAAAAACTGTTTTTT CASSTTGSPYYLASREKLFF
NA TRBD2 TRBJ2-1 TRBV7-8 TGTGCCAGCGCAGGGACTAGCGTAAACAATGAGCAGTTCTTC CASAGTSVNNEQFF
few NA TRBJ2-1 TRBV2 TGTGCCAGCAGCACGAACAGTCACAATGAGCAGTTCTTC CASSTNSHNEQFF
once TRBD1 TRBJ2-5 TRBV5-1 TGCGCCAGCAGCTTGTTTCCAGGGGGCGCGTACCAAGAGACCCAGTACTTC CASSLFPGGAYQETQYF
few NA TRBJ1-2 TRBV10-2 TGCGCCAGCAGTGAGTCGACAGGAGCATATGGCTACACCTTC CASSESTGAYGYTF
NA NA TRBJ1-2 TRBV19 TGTGCCAGCCTGGAGGCAGACCCTAGCTATGGCTACACCTTC CASLEADPSYGYTF
NA TRBD2 TRBJ2-3 TRBV4-1 TGCGCCAGCAGCCAAAACCAACTAGCGGGAGGATCAGATACGCAGTATTTT CASSQNQLAGGSDTQYF
NA TRBD2 TRBJ2-7 TRBV5-5 TGTGCCAGCAGCTTGGAGCCGGGCGGGAGCTACGAGCAGTACTTC CASSLEPGGSYEQYF
NA TRBD1 TRBJ1-5 TRBV4-2 TGTGCCAGCAGCCAAGATCCTGGGACAGACAATCAGCCCCAGCATTTT CASSQDPGTDNQPQHF
NA NA TRBJ2-6 TRBV19 TGTGCCAGTAGTATACGGGGAGCTGGGGCCAACGTCCTGACTTTC CASSIRGAGANVLTF
NA NA TRBJ1-5 TRBV28 TGTGCCAGCAGCCCTCCGGGGAGCAATCAGCCCCAGCATTTT CASSPPGSNQPQHF
NA NA TRBJ2-3 TRBV15 TGTGCCACCAGCAGGGCAAGCGGGCCTAGCACAGATACGCAGTATTTT CATSRASGPSTDTQYF
few NA TRBJ2-3 TRBV14 TGTGCCAGCAGTCACCTAGTAACAGATACGCAGTATTTT CASSHLVTDTQYF